These 14 T cell receptor beta chains were sequenced from one sample in a study of T-cell reconstitution after alpha-beta-depleted transplantation in children. Preparation of the TCRbeta library used unique molecular identifiers. TCRdb reprocessed the PCR reads with MiXCR, giving one entry per CDR3 protein. The sample records a few hundred thousand distinct CDR3 sequences, about 9.5% being singletons. The sample here was PBMCs, taken before TCRalphabeta/CD19-depleted stem cell transplant. These TCRs come from a boy younger than two with acute myeloid leukemia, due to receive a stem cell transplant.

This clonotype was detected a few times. The CDR3 nucleotides read TGTGCCAGCAGTCCTGTCCCATTACGGGGGGCTCGTAATGAAAAACTGTTTTTT. Translation gives CASSPVPLRGARNEKLFF. V usage is TRBV6-6 and J usage is TRBJ1-4; D might be TRBD1 (6 bases). The germline V gene has CDR1 MNHNY and CDR2 SVGAGI (reference sequence). V shed 5 bases and J shed 4 bases, with 23 bases lying between them. The CDR3 is made up of 18 amino acids.

The rearrangement joins TRBV7-8 to TRBJ1-4; 7 nucleotides line up with TRBD1. The junction had 15 bases not matched to a gene; V was cut back by 2 bases and J by 3 bases. Germline V lookup: CDR1 SGHVS, CDR2 FQNEAQ. This CDR3 comprises 19 residues. The CDR3 DNA is TGTGCCAGCAGCTTACGCCCTTTTACCGGGACAGCCTCTAATGAAAAACTGTTTTTT. Residues: CASSLRPFTGTASNEKLFF.

This chain links TRBV27 with TRBJ2-7; 9 bases agree with TRBD1. Trimming cost V 6 bases and J 3 bases; bases outside gene matches: 6. Per germline, CDR1 MNHEY and CDR2 SMNVEV (reference sequence). CDR3 length: 14 residues. The CDR3 nucleotides are TGTGCCAGCAGGCGCCGGGACAGGGACTACGAGCAGTACTTC. Protein: CASRRRDRDYEQYF.

The chain has TRBV12-3 or TRBV12-4 and TRBJ2-5; D is possibly TRBD1 (6 bases). This CDR3 is built from 13 residues. Trimming removed 4 bases from V and 0 bases from J, with 6 bases in between. This CDR3 reads CASSWTDQETQYF. DNA for the CDR3: TGTGCCAGCAGTTGGACAGACCAAGAGACCCAGTACTTC.

This clonotype was observed at least ten times. The chain employs TRBV12-3 or TRBV12-4 and TRBJ2-2, with a weak D call TRBD2 (5 bases). V shed 3 bases and J shed 3 bases, with 11 bases lying between them. This CDR3 has 15 amino acids. CDR3 sequence reads: CASSLETIYTGELFF. CDR3 in DNA: TGTGCCAGCAGTTTGGAGACTATCTACACCGGGGAGCTGTTTTTT.

This clonotype has a count of ten or more. The V and J genes are TRBV5-1 and TRBJ2-7; D possibly matches TRBD1 or TRBD2 (5 bases each). Trimming took 0 bases from V and 9 from J, leaving 16 bases between them. CDR3 length: 14 residues. In germline, CDR1 is SGHRS, CDR2 YFSETQ. The CDR3 DNA sequence: TGCGCCAGCAGCTTGGTTGAGGTCCGGGGCTCGCAGTACTTC. Translating it yields CASSLVEVRGSQYF.

This clonotype was detected many times. This chain links TRBV27 with TRBJ2-3; D may be TRBD2 (6 bases). Looked up from germline, CDR1 is MNHEY and CDR2 is SMNVEV (reference sequence). V gave up 0 bases and J gave up 0 bases, with 7 bases separating them. This CDR3 contains 15 residues. CDR3 sequence: CASSLSDYSTDTQYF. The CDR3 DNA follows: TGTGCCAGCAGTTTATCGGACTACAGCACAGATACGCAGTATTTT.

At least ten counts were recorded for this clonotype. The V gene is TRBV13, the J gene TRBJ2-4; the match to TRBD1 covers 11 bases. CDR3 length: 16 amino acids. Germline V gives CDR1 PRHDT, CDR2 FYEKMQ (reference sequence). With 5 bases clipped from V and 5 bases from J, the junction kept 8 bases outside the gene matches. The chain's CDR3 is CASSLLPGQGENIQYF. The CDR3 region has the DNA TGTGCCAGCAGCCTTCTCCCGGGACAGGGGGAAAACATTCAGTACTTC. Drawing the rest from reference TRBV13 and TRBJ2-4, the complete variable domain is AAGVIQSPRHLIKEKRETATLKCYPIPRHDTVYWYQQGPGQDPQFLISFYEKMQSDKGSIPDRFSAQQFSDYHSELNMSSLELGDSALYFCASSLLPGQGENIQYFGAGTRLSVL.

This clonotype was recorded many times. The chain employs TRBV7-9 and TRBJ1-2; 9 bases fit TRBD1. The CDR3 is 16 amino acids. In germline, CDR1 is SEHNR, CDR2 FQNEAQ (reference sequence). The V gene end was trimmed by 4 bases and the J gene end by 3 bases; junction bases not matched to a gene: 9. The DNA for the CDR3 is TGTGCCAGCAGCTCTCTCCCGGGACAGGGCGACTATGGCTACACCTTC. Protein product: CASSSLPGQGDYGYTF.

The chain employs TRBV12-3 or TRBV12-4 and TRBJ2-1, with TRBD1 matching 8 bases. The length of the CDR3 is 15 residues. With 2 bases clipped from V and 8 bases from J, the junction kept 8 bases outside the gene matches. CDR3 residues: CASSLTGQGIDEQFF. The CDR3 DNA is TGTGCCAGCAGTTTAACAGGACAGGGAATCGATGAGCAGTTCTTC.

About this clonotype itself: At one boundary the junction diverges from the germline segment, which might be a read error. The chain joins TRBV5-1 to TRBJ2-6, with D possibly TRBD1 on 5 matching bases. Germline V gene lookup returns CDR1 SGHRS and CDR2 YFSETQ. This CDR3 is 15 amino acids long. CDR3 sequence (DNA): TGCGCCAGCAGCTTGGCAGGGTCTGGGGCCGACGTCCTGACTTTC. It yields the protein CASSLAGSGADVLTF.

This clonotype occurred a few times. V is TRBV5-1 and J is TRBJ2-1, with 10 bases matching TRBD2. This CDR3 is 15 amino acids long. The V segment lost 2 bases and the J segment 10 bases; nucleotides outside the gene matches: 9. Germline loops: CDR1 SGHRS, CDR2 YFSETQ. CDR3 loop: CASSFGSGGAYEQFF. CDR3 bases: TGCGCCAGCAGCTTTGGCAGCGGGGGGGCCTACGAGCAGTTCTTC.

This clonotype was seen ten or more times. J is TRBJ2-2 and V is TRBV28; D is undetermined. The CDR3 runs to 16 residues. Per germline, CDR1 MDHEN and CDR2 SYDVKM. V lost 6 bases and J 1 base, leaving 15 bases between the germline ends. CDR3 amino acids: CASRGKWGMNTGELFF. DNA for the CDR3: TGTGCCAGCAGAGGAAAATGGGGAATGAACACCGGGGAGCTGTTTTTT. Full variable domain (missing parts from reference TRBV28 and TRBJ2-2): DVKVTQSSRYLVKRTGEKVFLECVQDMDHENMFWYRQDPGLGLRLIYFSYDVKMKEKGDIPEGYSVSREKKERFSLILESASTNQTSMYLCASRGKWGMNTGELFFGEGSRLTVL.

This clonotype was seen repeatedly, ten times or more. Written as DNA, the CDR3 is TGTGCCAGCAGTTTACCTTACCGGGGGCTCTACAATGAGCAGTTCTTC. Amino acids: CASSLPYRGLYNEQFF. The chain carries TRBV28 and TRBJ2-1, with D possibly being TRBD1 or TRBD2 (6 bases each). Trimming removed 2 bases from V and 3 bases from J, with 14 bases in between. Germline loops: CDR1 MDHEN, CDR2 SYDVKM. The CDR3 sequence is 16 residues long.